Listed here are 25 T cell receptor beta chains from one sample, sequenced in a study of T cells after yellow fever vaccination. TCRdb independently ran MiXCR on the 5' RACE reads; one entry per CDR3 protein. The sample contains nearly 550,000 distinct CDR3 sequences, roughly 19% of which appear only once. Sequenced here: PBMCs, sampled 15 days after the yellow fever booster vaccination. The receptors here all came from a young man who received the YFV17D yellow fever vaccine.

This clonotype has more than one count but fewer than ten. V and J are TRBV6-5 and TRBJ2-2, with D tentatively TRBD1 (7 bases). V lost 4 bases to trimming and J lost 7 bases, with 16 bases between them. Germline lookup yields CDR1 MNHEY and CDR2 SVGAGI. The CDR3 consists of 15 residues. CDR3 sequence reads: CASSFPRRGLGELFF. CDR3 in DNA: TGTGCCAGCAGTTTCCCGAGGAGGGGGCTCGGGGAGCTGTTTTTT.

Notes on this clonotype: At one boundary the junction diverges from the germline segment, which might be a read error. The chain is built from TRBV6-6 and TRBJ2-3; no firm D call. Germline V gives CDR1 MNHNY, CDR2 SVGAGI (reference sequence). CDR3 length equals 11 residues. CDR3 sequence reads: CATSRTDTQYF. CDR3 nucleotides: TGTGCCACCAGTCGCACAGATACGCAGTATTTT.

This clonotype appeared a few times. V gene TRBV5-1 combines with J gene TRBJ2-1, with D perhaps matching TRBD2 (5 bases). The V end was cut by 4 bases, the J end by 5 bases, with 16 bases between. The germline V gene encodes CDR1 SGHRS and CDR2 YFSETQ. The length of the CDR3 is 15 residues. CDR3 sequence (DNA): TGCGCCAGCAGCGAAGCGGTCCTCCCTAACAATGAGCAGTTCTTC. Translated: CASSEAVLPNNEQFF.

This clonotype was observed a handful of times. V is TRBV29-1 and J is TRBJ2-7; unclear D gene. CDR1 is SQVTM and CDR2 is ANQGSEA in the germline V gene. Trimming stripped 3 bases from V and 5 bases from J, with 8 bases between. The CDR3 sequence is 11 residues long. CDR3 residues: CSVESVHEQYF. The CDR3 DNA reads TGCAGCGTTGAGTCAGTCCACGAGCAGTACTTC.

In its sample, this clonotype was seen a few times. The rearrangement uses TRBV6-2 or TRBV6-3 and TRBJ2-6; no firm D call. The CDR3 runs to 16 residues. Trimming shortened V by 6 bases and J by 2 bases, and 14 bases separated the two germline ends. Looked up from germline, CDR1 is MNHEY and CDR2 is SVGEGT. This CDR3 is CASRPGGATGANVLTF. The DNA for the CDR3 is TGTGCCAGCAGGCCTGGCGGCGCTACTGGGGCCAACGTCCTGACTTTC.

The genes are TRBV4-1 and TRBJ2-7; 7 nucleotides agree with TRBD1. The CDR3 sequence is 18 residues long. Germline trimming cut 2 bases from V and 4 bases from J; bases unmatched to any gene: 17. The germline V gene encodes CDR1 MGHRA and CDR2 YSYEKL. CDR3 nucleotides: TGCGCCAGCAGCCAAATGCCGGCGAGGGGGCCATCAAATTACGAGCAGTACTTC. Its translation is CASSQMPARGPSNYEQYF.

The chain employs TRBV7-9 and TRBJ2-3; possible D gene TRBD2, 6 bases. With 5 bases removed from V and 4 bases from J, the gap between germline ends came to 13 bases. The CDR3 totals 14 residues. The germline V gene encodes CDR1 SEHNR and CDR2 FQNEAQ (reference sequence). The CDR3 sequence: CASSRDSPSDTQYF. The CDR3 region has the DNA TGTGCCAGCAGCCGGGACTCACCCTCAGATACGCAGTATTTT.

This clonotype has just a few counts. This chain connects TRBV9 to TRBJ2-1, with 11 bases that match TRBD2. The V and J ends lost 3 bases and 4 bases, in that order; junction bases with no gene match: 9. The germline CDR1 and CDR2 sequences are SGDLS and YYNGEE. This CDR3 is built from 17 residues. CDR3 sequence reads: CASSALRGTSGYNEQFF. CDR3 DNA sequence: TGTGCCAGCAGCGCCCTACGCGGGACTAGCGGATACAATGAGCAGTTCTTC.

CDR3 protein: CASRNSGNLNEQFF. The CDR3 DNA is TGTGCCAGCAGGAATAGCGGGAATCTGAATGAGCAGTTCTTC. The chain links TRBV12-3 or TRBV12-4 to TRBJ2-1; TRBD2 agrees at 8 bases. The length of the CDR3 is 14 residues. J gave up 7 bases and V 6 bases, and 8 bases lay outside the gene matches.

The rearrangement links TRBV7-2 to TRBJ1-5; D is ambiguous. This CDR3 has 13 amino acids. In germline, CDR1 is SGHTA, CDR2 FQGNSA. V was cut by 1 base and J by 5 bases, with 6 bases left in between. CDR3 residues: CASSLGRDQPQHF. The CDR3 DNA follows: TGTGCCAGCAGCTTAGGGAGGGATCAGCCCCAGCATTTT.

V and J are TRBV20-1 and TRBJ2-7; no clear D gene. Germline assignment: CDR1 DFQATT and CDR2 SNEGSKA (reference sequence). V was cut by 1 base and J by 2 bases, with 12 bases left in between. This CDR3 is built from 14 residues. CDR3 in amino acids: CSARVRANPYEQYF. CDR3 nucleotides: TGCAGTGCTAGAGTCCGGGCCAACCCCTACGAGCAGTACTTC.

V and J are TRBV20-1 and TRBJ2-2; unclear D gene. Looked up from germline, CDR1 is DFQATT and CDR2 is SNEGSKA (reference sequence). The CDR3 length is 13 residues. Trimming stripped 5 bases from V and 4 bases from J, with 11 bases between. The CDR3 coding sequence is TGCAGTGCTCCGGCTATGGGCACCGGGGAGCTGTTTTTT. Translation gives CSAPAMGTGELFF.

This chain links TRBV11-1 with TRBJ2-2, with 10 bases that match TRBD1. The CDR3 extends over 16 amino acids. The V and J ends lost 4 bases and 2 bases, in that order; junction bases with no gene match: 4. Germline-derived CDR1 and CDR2 are SGHAT and FQDESV (reference sequence). CDR3 region: CASSSGQGVNTGELFF. The CDR3 coding sequence is TGTGCCAGCAGCTCAGGACAGGGGGTAAACACCGGGGAGCTGTTTTTT. The full variable domain, rest sourced from reference TRBV11-1 and TRBJ2-2, is EAEVAQSPRYKITEKSQAVAFWCDPISGHATLYWYRQILGQGPELLVQFQDESVVDDSQLPKDRFSAERLKGVDSTLKIQPAELGDSAMYLCASSSGQGVNTGELFFGEGSRLTVL.

This chain connects TRBV9 to TRBJ2-5; unclear D gene. The CDR3 contains 14 residues. Germline V gene sequence: CDR1 SGDLS, CDR2 YYNGEE. The V end lost 5 bases, the J end lost 5 bases, and 16 bases lay between the germline ends. The CDR3 is CASSDRGGVETQYF. CDR3 nucleotide sequence: TGTGCCAGCAGTGACCGTGGTGGGGTTGAGACCCAGTACTTC. The full variable domain, completed using reference TRBV9 and TRBJ2-5, is DSGVTQTPKHLITATGQRVTLRCSPRSGDLSVYWYQQSLDQGLQFLIQYYNGEERAKGNILERFSAQQFPDLHSELNLSSLELGDSALYFCASSDRGGVETQYFGPGTRLLVL.

The rearrangement links TRBV6-5 to TRBJ2-3; a possible D gene is TRBD2 (6 bases). Trimming removed 0 bases from V and 11 bases from J, with 15 bases in between. This CDR3 region has 14 residues. CDR1 MNHEY and CDR2 SVGAGI come from the germline V gene. This chain's CDR3 is CASSYSGYAGKQYF. The CDR3 region has the DNA TGTGCCAGCAGTTACTCGGGTTACGCGGGAAAGCAGTATTTT.

This clonotype was counted only a few times. This rearrangement joins TRBV18 to TRBJ2-4; D call uncertain. The CDR3 is 16 amino acids. Per germline, CDR1 KGHSH and CDR2 LQKENI. V was pared by 2 bases and J by 1 base, with 12 bases between. The CDR3 spells CASSPVTKEAKNIQYF. The CDR3 DNA sequence: TGTGCCAGCTCACCAGTCACCAAAGAGGCCAAAAACATTCAGTACTTC.

This clonotype was seen a handful of times. The V and J genes are TRBV7-6 and TRBJ2-7; 9 bases map to TRBD2. The ends lost 2 bases at V and 6 bases at J; junction bases unmatched: 11. CDR3 length equals 16 residues. Looked up from germline, CDR1 is SGHVS and CDR2 is FNYEAQ. The CDR3 reads CASSLQSREGRGEQYF. CDR3 DNA sequence: TGTGCCAGCAGCTTACAGTCGCGGGAGGGCCGGGGCGAGCAGTACTTC. The entire variable domain, with the rest obtained from reference TRBV7-6 and TRBJ2-7, is as follows: GAGVSQSPRYKVTKRGQDVALRCDPISGHVSLYWYRQALGQGPEFLTYFNYEAQQDKSGLPNDRFSAERPEGSISTLTIQRTEQRDSAMYRCASSLQSREGRGEQYFGPGTRLTVT.

The sample holds a few counts of this clonotype. V usage is TRBV11-2 and J usage is TRBJ2-3; D gene unclear. V lost 1 base and J lost 6, with 11 bases in between. Germline V gives CDR1 SGHAT, CDR2 FQNNGV. The CDR3 is made up of 14 amino acids. This CDR3 is CASSLGSMWDTQYF. The CDR3 region has the DNA TGTGCCAGCAGCTTAGGTAGCATGTGGGATACGCAGTATTTT.

This rearrangement joins TRBV23-1 to TRBJ2-5; D may be TRBD2 (6 bases). TRBV23-1 belongs to the ORF category, with a function that is uncertain. V was shortened by 3 bases and J by 2 bases, with 10 bases between the two germline ends. This CDR3 region has 14 residues. CDR3 loop: CASSQASVQETQYF. The DNA of the CDR3 is TGCGCCAGCAGTCAGGCTAGCGTACAAGAGACCCAGTACTTC.

This clonotype was seen at least ten times. The chain uses TRBV25-1 and TRBJ2-7, with TRBD2 matching over 10 bases. The CDR3 has 16 residues. J gave up 0 bases and V 3 bases, and 5 bases lay outside the gene matches. The germline gives CDR1 MGHDK, CDR2 SYGVNS. CDR3 residues: CASSEGGLASSYEQYF. The CDR3 DNA reads as TGTGCCAGCAGTGAGGGGGGACTAGCGTCCTCCTACGAGCAGTACTTC.

This clonotype was observed a few times. This sequence joins TRBV20-1 and TRBJ2-5; 9 nucleotides line up with TRBD1. Per the germline V gene, CDR1 is DFQATT and CDR2 is SNEGSKA (reference sequence). The V gene end was trimmed by 6 bases and the J gene end by 4 bases; junction bases not matched to a gene: 12. The CDR3 has 15 residues. The CDR3 region has the DNA TGCAGTGCCGCTTGGACAGGGGAGTGGGTAGAGACCCAGTACTTC. It codes for CSAAWTGEWVETQYF.

This clonotype turned up a few times. The chain couples TRBV12-3 or TRBV12-4 to TRBJ2-2; maybe TRBD1 (5 bases). Trimming removed 3 bases from V and 4 bases from J, with 12 bases in between. The CDR3 is made up of 15 amino acids. This CDR3 reads CASSFRTRSTGELFF. DNA of the CDR3: TGTGCCAGCAGTTTTCGGACACGCAGCACCGGGGAGCTGTTTTTT.

This clonotype was seen a few times. The chain recombines TRBV10-3 with TRBJ2-1; 10 nucleotides agree with TRBD2. V lost 5 bases and J lost 8; bases outside the gene matches: 6. The CDR3 is 14 residues long. Per the germline V gene, CDR1 is ENHRY and CDR2 is SYGVKD. CDR3 region: CAISKREGDDEQFF. CDR3 coding DNA: TGTGCCATCAGTAAGCGGGAGGGGGACGATGAGCAGTTCTTC.

The V gene is TRBV3-1, the J gene TRBJ2-7; the D is unclear. The V gene lost 5 bases and the J gene lost 3 bases, with 8 bases spanning the gap. The V gene's germline CDR1 is LGHDT and CDR2 YNNKEL (reference sequence). This CDR3 comprises 12 residues. This CDR3 is CASSNNGYEQYF. The DNA of the CDR3 is TGTGCCAGCAGCAATAACGGCTACGAGCAGTACTTC.

The chain links TRBV5-1 to TRBJ2-7; D unclear. V lost 7 bases, J lost 5 bases, and 13 bases lay in between. CDR1 SGHRS and CDR2 YFSETQ come from the germline V gene. The CDR3 covers 12 residues. This chain's CDR3 is CASSGLGDEQYF. DNA of the CDR3: TGCGCCAGCTCCGGTTTGGGCGACGAGCAGTACTTC.